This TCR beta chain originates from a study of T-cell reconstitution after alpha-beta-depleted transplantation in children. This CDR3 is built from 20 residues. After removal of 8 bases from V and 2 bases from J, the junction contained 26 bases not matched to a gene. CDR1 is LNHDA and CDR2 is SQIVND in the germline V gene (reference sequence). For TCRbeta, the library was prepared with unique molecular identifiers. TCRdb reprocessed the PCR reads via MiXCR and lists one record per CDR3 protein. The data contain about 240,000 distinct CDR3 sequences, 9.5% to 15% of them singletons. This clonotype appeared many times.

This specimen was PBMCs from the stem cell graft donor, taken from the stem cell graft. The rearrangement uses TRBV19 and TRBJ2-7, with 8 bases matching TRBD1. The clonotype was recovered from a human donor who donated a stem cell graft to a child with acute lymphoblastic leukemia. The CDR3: CASSTPLIRDRKLHTYEQYF. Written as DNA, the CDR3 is TGTGCCAGTTCTACCCCCTTAATCCGGGACAGGAAACTACACACCTACGAGCAGTACTTC.